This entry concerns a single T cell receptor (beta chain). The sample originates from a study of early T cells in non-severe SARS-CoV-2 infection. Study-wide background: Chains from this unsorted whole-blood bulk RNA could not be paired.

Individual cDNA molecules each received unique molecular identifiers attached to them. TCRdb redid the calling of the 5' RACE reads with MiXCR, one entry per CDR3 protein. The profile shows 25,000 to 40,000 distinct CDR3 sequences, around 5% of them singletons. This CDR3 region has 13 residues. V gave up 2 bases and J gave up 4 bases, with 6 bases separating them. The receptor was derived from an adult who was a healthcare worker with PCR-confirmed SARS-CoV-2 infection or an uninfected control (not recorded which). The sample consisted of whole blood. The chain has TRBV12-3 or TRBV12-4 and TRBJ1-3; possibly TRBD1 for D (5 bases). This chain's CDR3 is CASSLSGGNTIYF. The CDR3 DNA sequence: TGTGCCAGCAGTTTATCAGGGGGAAACACCATATATTTT.